Each of the 28 T cell receptor beta chains below was sequenced from the same sample in a study of T cells after yellow fever vaccination. TCRdb recomputed calls from the 5' RACE reads with MiXCR, one row per CDR3 protein. The table has some 670,000 distinct CDR3 sequences, more than 9% seen once; the top ten hold about 15%. The sequenced sample was PBMCs, obtained on the day of the yellow fever booster vaccination. These receptor sequences come from a man aged 25-45 years who received the YFV17D yellow fever vaccine.

This clonotype was counted at least ten times. This chain joins TRBV5-4 and TRBJ1-2; TRBD1 is a possible D gene (5 bases). CDR1 is SGHNT and CDR2 is YYREEE in the germline V gene (reference sequence). The CDR3 contains 14 residues. The V end lost 4 bases, the J end lost 8 bases, and 18 bases lay between the germline ends. Here the CDR3 reads CASSTQTGLLGYTF. The CDR3 nucleotides are TGTGCCAGCAGCACCCAAACAGGACTCCTAGGCTACACCTTC.

This clonotype has just a few counts. The chain links TRBV6-1 to TRBJ1-6; D gene ambiguous. V lost 7 bases to trimming and J lost 10 bases, with 17 bases between them. CDR1 is MNHNS and CDR2 is SASEGT in the germline V gene. The length of the CDR3 is 14 residues. The CDR3 DNA follows: TGTGCCAGCAATGATCTCGGCCGGGTGTCACCCCTCCACTTT. Translation: CASNDLGRVSPLHF.

V usage is TRBV30 and J usage is TRBJ2-7; no clear D gene. The germline V and J ends were trimmed by 3 bases and 5 bases, with 11 bases remaining between them. The CDR3 length is 12 residues. In germline, CDR1 is GTSNPN, CDR2 SVGIG (reference sequence). The CDR3 here is CAWRVQRNEQYF. Written as DNA, the CDR3 is TGTGCCTGGAGGGTACAGAGAAACGAGCAGTACTTC.

This clonotype was observed at least ten times. This rearrangement joins TRBV11-3 to TRBJ2-1, with D unclear. The CDR3 is 19 amino acids. Germline V gives CDR1 SGHNT, CDR2 YENEEA. V dropped 4 bases and J dropped 4 bases, with 26 bases sitting between them. In DNA, the CDR3 is TGTGCCAGCAGCTCTATAACCCTTGGAGAAGCCAAGAATTACAATGAGCAGTTCTTC. Residues: CASSSITLGEAKNYNEQFF.

This clonotype was seen a handful of times. The V and J genes are TRBV20-1 and TRBJ2-5; 14 bases align to TRBD2. Trimming took 7 bases from V and 4 from J; bases not matched to a gene: 8. The germline V gene encodes CDR1 DFQATT and CDR2 SNEGSKA (reference sequence). This CDR3 comprises 15 residues. The CDR3 region has the DNA TGCAGTGGAGATGGGACTAGCGGGAGTGGAGAGACCCAGTACTTC. It translates to CSGDGTSGSGETQYF.

The chain carries TRBV5-6 and TRBJ2-4, with a tentative D call TRBD2 (5 bases). The V end was cut by 1 base, the J end by 5 bases, with 10 bases between. The CDR3 consists of 14 residues. The germline gives CDR1 SGHDT, CDR2 YYEEEE. CDR3 nucleotides: TGTGCCAGCAGCTTGTGGTCCGGGGAAAACATTCAGTACTTC. Translation: CASSLWSGENIQYF.

This rearrangement joins TRBV15 to TRBJ1-1; no clear D. This CDR3 comprises 14 residues. V lost 1 base to trimming and J lost 3 bases, with 9 bases between them. CDR1 and CDR2 from the germline V gene are LNHNV and YYDKDF (reference sequence). This chain's CDR3 is CATSRGHQDTEAFF. Here the CDR3 DNA reads TGTGCCACCAGCAGAGGACATCAGGACACTGAAGCTTTCTTT.

This clonotype appeared a single time. V usage is TRBV18 and J usage is TRBJ2-2, with TRBD2 matching over 10 bases. The CDR3 loop spans 16 amino acids. After removal of 3 bases from V and 7 bases from J, the junction contained 8 bases not matched to a gene. Germline loops: CDR1 KGHSH, CDR2 LQKENI. Here the CDR3 reads CASSPPAGGPNGELFF. In nucleotides, the CDR3 is TGTGCCAGCTCACCCCCAGCGGGAGGGCCGAACGGGGAGCTGTTTTTT.

This clonotype was observed a handful of times. The chain recombines TRBV29-1 with TRBJ2-4; D remains ambiguous. V gave up 4 bases and J gave up 0 bases, with 7 bases separating them. In germline, CDR1 is SQVTM, CDR2 ANQGSEA. The CDR3 runs 13 residues. The CDR3 here is CSVGGIAKNIQYF. The CDR3 DNA reads TGCAGCGTTGGGGGTATAGCCAAAAACATTCAGTACTTC.

J is TRBJ1-2 and V is TRBV9; 7 bases match TRBD1. V lost 4 bases and J lost 2; bases outside the gene matches: 8. The CDR3 totals 15 residues. The germline V gene encodes CDR1 SGDLS and CDR2 YYNGEE. The CDR3 DNA sequence: TGTGCCAGCAGCCCACGGACAGGAGCCAACTATGGCTACACCTTC. Translated, it gives CASSPRTGANYGYTF.

This chain joins TRBV11-2 and TRBJ2-5; D is ambiguous. Looked up from germline, CDR1 is SGHAT and CDR2 is FQNNGV. The CDR3 totals 13 residues. The V end was cut by 5 bases, the J end by 7 bases, with 14 bases between. The CDR3 DNA is TGTGCCAGCAGCCTCAGGACCTCGACGACCCAGTACTTC. Protein product: CASSLRTSTTQYF.

This clonotype was seen a few times. V and J are TRBV20-1 and TRBJ1-5, with D possibly being TRBD1 (5 bases). Trimming removed 3 bases from V and 6 bases from J, with 18 bases in between. The CDR3 loop spans 15 amino acids. Looked up from germline, CDR1 is DFQATT and CDR2 is SNEGSKA (reference sequence). This chain's CDR3 is CSASRGGSSSQPQHF. CDR3 in DNA: TGCAGTGCTAGTAGGGGAGGGTCATCAAGTCAGCCCCAGCATTTT.

The V call is TRBV7-6, the J call TRBJ2-7, with a possible D match to TRBD2 (5 bases). With 0 bases removed from V and 4 bases from J, the gap between germline ends came to 19 bases. Germline V gene data show CDR1 as SGHVS and CDR2 as FNYEAQ. CDR3 size: 17 residues. The CDR3 bases are TGTGCCAGCAGCTTAGCCTCTACTCCGCGGGCGGCTTACGAGCAGTACTTC. Encoded protein: CASSLASTPRAAYEQYF.

The genes are TRBV10-3 and TRBJ2-5, with 8 bases that match TRBD1. With 4 bases clipped from V and 4 bases from J, the junction kept 5 bases outside the gene matches. The CDR3 has 14 residues. The germline gives CDR1 ENHRY, CDR2 SYGVKD. CDR3 in amino acids: CAISGATGVETQYF. The CDR3 DNA sequence: TGTGCCATCAGTGGGGCGACAGGGGTAGAGACCCAGTACTTC.

This clonotype was recorded a few times. The chain couples TRBV28 to TRBJ2-5; 9 positions match TRBD1. Germline values: CDR1 MDHEN, CDR2 SYDVKM. After removal of 6 bases from V and 7 bases from J, the junction contained 12 bases not matched to a gene. This CDR3 is 15 amino acids long. The CDR3 DNA reads TGTGCCAGCAGAACTCTTTGGGACAGGGATGTGACCCAGTACTTC. Translating gives CASRTLWDRDVTQYF.

In its sample, this clonotype was seen once. The chain joins TRBV5-6 to TRBJ2-1; perhaps D is TRBD1 or TRBD2 (6 bases each). The length of the CDR3 is 15 residues. The germline gives CDR1 SGHDT, CDR2 YYEEEE. V was cut by 4 bases and J by 7 bases, with 18 bases left in between. As DNA, the CDR3 is TGTGCCAGCAGCCCTGGCCCGGGGGCGCATAATGAGCAGTTCTTC. It encodes CASSPGPGAHNEQFF.

A few counts support this clonotype. This chain uses TRBV20-1 with TRBJ1-5, with a possible D match to TRBD1 (5 bases). Between the trimmed V and J ends, which lost 0 bases and 3 bases, there was a span of 12 bases. The germline CDR1 and CDR2 sequences are DFQATT and SNEGSKA (reference sequence). CDR3 length equals 15 residues. The CDR3 DNA reads as TGCAGTGCTAGAGAAGCTGACAGCTTCAATCAGCCCCAGCATTTT. This codes for CSAREADSFNQPQHF.

This clonotype occurred a few times. The J gene is TRBJ2-5, the V gene TRBV29-1, with 7 bases matching TRBD1. The J segment lost 4 bases and the V segment lost 4 bases, leaving 6 bases of the junction unmatched. The CDR3 is 13 amino acids. Germline V lookup: CDR1 SQVTM, CDR2 ANQGSEA. This CDR3 is CSVGHRGRETQYF. As DNA, the CDR3 is TGCAGCGTTGGACACAGGGGCCGAGAGACCCAGTACTTC.

The V gene is TRBV20-1, the J gene TRBJ2-1, with 8 bases aligning to TRBD2. The trim removed 3 bases at V and 8 bases at J, leaving 6 bases unmatched. This CDR3 comprises 13 residues. Germline CDR1 reads DFQATT; CDR2 reads SNEGSKA (reference sequence). The CDR3 spells CSASSSGFHEQFF. The CDR3 DNA reads TGCAGTGCTAGCTCTAGCGGGTTTCATGAGCAGTTCTTC.

V and J are TRBV5-5 and TRBJ2-2; no clear D. V lost 8 bases and J 4 bases, leaving 12 bases between the germline ends. The germline V gene has CDR1 SGHKS and CDR2 YYEKEE (reference sequence). The CDR3 contains 13 residues. This CDR3 reads CARSPRVTGELFF. The CDR3 nucleotides are TGTGCCAGGAGCCCCCGGGTCACCGGGGAGCTGTTTTTT.

The chain couples TRBV6-5 to TRBJ1-4, with 8 bases identical to TRBD1. Trimming removed 2 bases from V and 7 bases from J; junction bases left unmatched: 6. This CDR3 spans 15 amino acids. Germline CDR1 reads MNHEY; CDR2 reads SVGAGI. The CDR3 loop reads CASSYPQGGSEKLFF. CDR3 nucleotides: TGTGCCAGCAGTTACCCACAGGGGGGGAGTGAAAAACTGTTTTTT.

The chain carries TRBV9 and TRBJ2-3, with 7 bases aligning to TRBD2. Trimming cost V 5 bases and J 2 bases; bases outside gene matches: 8. Germline V lookup: CDR1 SGDLS, CDR2 YYNGEE. CDR3 length equals 15 residues. Here the CDR3 reads CASSSLADFTDTQYF. Written as DNA, the CDR3 is TGTGCCAGCAGTTCTCTAGCGGATTTCACAGATACGCAGTATTTT.

This clonotype was seen ten or more times. J is TRBJ2-2 and V is TRBV5-1; D might be TRBD2 (5 bases). Trimming cost V 7 bases and J 0 bases, with 10 bases left between them. The V gene's germline CDR1 is SGHRS and CDR2 YFSETQ. The CDR3 consists of 14 residues. The CDR3 DNA follows: TGCGCCAGCGGCGAGCGGTCGAACACCGGGGAGCTGTTTTTT. Translated: CASGERSNTGELFF.

The J gene is TRBJ2-7, the V gene TRBV5-1; no clear D. This CDR3 is 15 amino acids long. Germline lookup yields CDR1 SGHRS and CDR2 YFSETQ. V dropped 5 bases and J dropped 0 bases, with 15 bases sitting between them. The CDR3 region is CASRARPASSYEQYF. DNA for the CDR3: TGCGCCAGCAGAGCGCGCCCGGCCAGCTCCTACGAGCAGTACTTC.

The chain recombines TRBV20-1 with TRBJ2-5; 8 nucleotides agree with TRBD2. This CDR3 region has 18 residues. V trimming: 0 bases; J trimming: 2 bases; junction bases outside the gene matches: 14. Per germline, CDR1 DFQATT and CDR2 SNEGSKA (reference sequence). CDR3 nucleotides: TGCAGTGCTAGAGATCCCGCCGAACTAGCGGAAAAACAAGAGACCCAGTACTTC. Translation gives CSARDPAELAEKQETQYF.

The gene calls are TRBV7-2 and TRBJ2-5; a weak D match, TRBD2 (6 bases). Germline V gene sequence: CDR1 SGHTA, CDR2 FQGNSA. V was shortened by 2 bases and J by 7 bases, with 20 bases between the two germline ends. The CDR3 contains 16 residues. CDR3 residues: CASSLRGTEGIGTQYF. The CDR3 DNA is TGTGCCAGCAGCTTAAGAGGGACTGAGGGGATTGGGACCCAGTACTTC.

This clonotype was detected a few times. The chain carries TRBV29-1 and TRBJ2-3; D perhaps matches TRBD2 (5 bases). Germline CDR1 is SQVTM and CDR2 is ANQGSEA. This CDR3 comprises 12 residues. The V end was cut by 4 bases, the J end by 2 bases, with 7 bases between. CDR3 loop: CSVGGPTDTQYF. The CDR3 region has the DNA TGCAGCGTTGGAGGGCCCACAGATACGCAGTATTTT.

The chain couples TRBV6-2 or TRBV6-3 to TRBJ2-3; no reliable D call. This CDR3 has 13 amino acids. V was pared by 5 bases and J by 4 bases, with 10 bases between. Germline V gives CDR1 MNHEY, CDR2 SVGEGT. CDR3 sequence (DNA): TGTGCCAGCAGTCCCATAGGCGCAGATACGCAGTATTTT. It yields the protein CASSPIGADTQYF.